What follows are 4 T cell receptor beta chains derived from one specimen sequenced in a study of blood T cell repertoires in COVID-19. The method was immunoSEQ multiplex PCR; TCRdb's version includes in-frame clones alone and lacks a portion of them. The profile shows about 83,000 clones, more than 75% of them singletons. Sequencing was carried out using peripheral blood. The receptors originated from a woman of 80 years or more with active or convalescent COVID-19.

This clone was observed a few times. The rearrangement uses TRBV2 and TRBJ2-5, with D unresolved. Trimming left V 5 bases short and J 2 bases short, with 6 bases between. The CDR3 is 12 residues long. Germline V gives CDR1 SNHLY, CDR2 FYNNEI. The CDR3 sequence: CASSLSQETQYF. CDR3 nucleotide sequence: TGTGCCAGCAGTCTTAGTCAAGAGACCCAGTACTTC.

The chain uses TRBV12-3 or TRBV12-4 and TRBJ1-5, with unresolved D. The CDR3 totals 13 residues. Trimming took off 3 bases at V and 4 bases at J, with 7 bases between the two ends. The CDR3, as DNA: TGTGCCAGCAGTTTCCAGGTTAATCAGCCCCAGCATTTT. Amino acid sequence: CASSFQVNQPQHF.

This chain connects TRBV6-4 to TRBJ2-7; 9 nucleotides agree with TRBD1. The CDR3 is made up of 16 amino acids. The germline V gene has CDR1 MRHNA and CDR2 SNTAGT. Trimming cost V 1 base and J 2 bases; bases outside gene matches: 6. CDR3 nucleotide sequence: TGTGCCAGCAGTGACTGGTGGGACAGGGTTACCTACGAGCAGTACTTC. Translation gives CASSDWWDRVTYEQYF.

In regard to this clone: Additional DNA sequences in this sample encode the identical CDR3. The chain recombines TRBV10-2 with TRBJ2-1, with 14 bases matching TRBD2. This CDR3 contains 15 residues. V lost 4 bases, J lost 6 bases, and 2 bases stayed unmatched. Germline V gene sequence: CDR1 WSHSY, CDR2 SAAADI. CDR3 sequence reads: CASSATSGGGNEQFF. As DNA, the CDR3 is TGCGCCAGCAGTGCGACTAGCGGGGGGGGCAATGAGCAGTTCTTC.